This entry is about one T cell receptor beta chain. It has no known antigen specificity. No qualities accompany the bases; no much larger clone lies one base away. Trimming leaves V shorter by 1 base and J shorter by 5 bases, with the junction holding 11 bases beyond the gene matches. The CDR3 has 18 amino acids, counting the end cysteine and phenylalanine. Kept here is only the CDR3 DNA, which spans 54 bases and is read in frame from base 1. From a lookup of the germline V gene, CDR1 and CDR2 are MNHEY and SVGAGI. The library was prepared using multiplex PCR. TCRdb lists the instrument as Illumina HiSeq 4000. CDR3 regions were amplified by Arm-PCR with iRepertoire HTBI primers to construct TCR beta libraries. Before sequencing, the PCR products underwent gel purification. Turning to the authors' computational methods: Across samples, about 63 TRBV and approximately 15 TRBJ segments were identified and used for gene usage analysis of CDR3 amino acid clonotypes. Filtered high-quality paired reads were merged into contigs using COPE and FqMerger. Contigs were aligned with BLAST to IMGT TRBV, TRBD and TRBJ reference genes, and CDR3 was defined per IMGT. Highly expanded clones were defined as clonotypes with a frequency above 0.1%. Shannon entropy served as the measure of repertoire diversity, while the Gini coefficient captured V-J evenness. A clonotype found in more than one individual was treated as public. Using fastp at Q25 and MiXCR, TCRdb reprocessed the public reads and kept productive beta chains. Rows with one shared CDR3 protein collapse into an entry with the most common genes and DNA. It is TCRdb's table, rather than the study itself, that gives the V and J calls and clone size. The sample includes some 370,000 distinct CDR3 sequences, with roughly 20% observed a single time. The ten most abundant clones make up approximately 30% of the sample.

These data belong to a study of regulatory T cells in long-lasting Graves disease (dated by TCRdb to about 2021). Regarding the study in general: Persistent Graves' disease was defined as antithyroid drug treatment for over 5 years with persistently positive TSH receptor autoantibodies. This study used TCR sequencing and RNA sequencing of peripheral blood to compare persistent Graves' disease patients against newly diagnosed Graves' disease patients. The study was registered as a clinical trial and conducted in China. A total of about 33 samples underwent TCR sequencing, from about 13 patients with persistent Graves' disease and around 20 patients with newly diagnosed Graves' disease. On average, persistent Graves' disease patients in the clinical cohort had been on antithyroid drugs for about 10.3 years.

Reading the label with the study, this specimen's time point is: persistent/refractory GD, antithyroid drugs over 5 years with positive TRAb. For both TCR sequencing and RNA sequencing, RNA was extracted from PBMCs in TRIzol. The diagnosis of Graves' disease followed American Thyroid Association guidelines. Recruitment of patients was carried out at an endocrinology department in Xi'an, China. Each patient gave around 9 milliliters of peripheral blood, collected in an EDTA anticoagulant tube. Ficoll Paque Plus density gradient separation was used to isolate PBMCs, and no further T cell sorting was performed. RNA quality was checked with an Agilent 2100 Bioanalyzer and agarose gel, and concentration with a NanoDrop 2000. What the research found in general, with its limitations: Persistent disease showed preferential use of TRBV28, TRBJ1-2 and TRBJ2-5, whereas newly diagnosed disease favored TRBV20-1 and TRBJ2-1. More public clonotypes were shared among persistent patients (2,741) than among newly diagnosed patients (more than 900). Compared with newly diagnosed patients, patients with persistent Graves' disease had lower TCR Shannon entropy and fewer highly expanded clones, which suggests clonal expansion. As a limitation, the authors acknowledged that the small sample size may reduce accuracy. Only peripheral blood was studied, because thyroid tissue, the primary lesion, was inaccessible. Sequencing and analysis were restricted to the TCR beta chain.

The sequence was collected from a middle-aged woman with Graves disease. Donor details come from another sample of the same person, matched by shared clones. The V gene is TRBV6-5 and the J gene is TRBJ1-6, with TRBD1 identical over 7 junction bases. Specimen: peripheral blood mononuclear cells (PBMCs), collected when the disease was refractory, from a patient treated with antithyroid drugs. The DNA reads TGTGCCAGCAGTTACTACCCCCCCGGACAGGAGAATAATTCACCCCTCCACTTT. This encodes CASSYYPPGQENNSPLHF.